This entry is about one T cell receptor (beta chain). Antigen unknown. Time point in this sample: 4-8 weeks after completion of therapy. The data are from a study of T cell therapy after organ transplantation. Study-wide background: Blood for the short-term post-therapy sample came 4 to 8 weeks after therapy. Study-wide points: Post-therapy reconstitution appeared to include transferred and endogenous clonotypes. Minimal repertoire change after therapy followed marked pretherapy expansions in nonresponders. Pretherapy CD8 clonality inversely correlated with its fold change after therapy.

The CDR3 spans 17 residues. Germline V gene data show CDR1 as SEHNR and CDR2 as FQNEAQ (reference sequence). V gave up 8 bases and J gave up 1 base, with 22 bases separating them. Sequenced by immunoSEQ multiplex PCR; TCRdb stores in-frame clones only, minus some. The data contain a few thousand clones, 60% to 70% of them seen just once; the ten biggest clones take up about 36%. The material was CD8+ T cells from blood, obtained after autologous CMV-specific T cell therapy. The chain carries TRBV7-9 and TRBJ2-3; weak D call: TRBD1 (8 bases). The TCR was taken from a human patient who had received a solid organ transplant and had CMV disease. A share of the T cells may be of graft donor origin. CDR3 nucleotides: TGTGCCAGCCGACGGGGGGACAGGACTTTAGGCACAGATACGCAGTATTTT. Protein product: CASRRGDRTLGTDTQYF.